The present entry profiles one T cell receptor (beta chain) with its context. Primers included in the PCR were 60 Vbeta and 13 Jbeta primers. Repertoires were generated with immunoSEQ multiplex PCR, while TCRdb's copy carries only in-frame clones and drops some. The sample shows under 200,000 clones, around 82% of them seen only once. This CDR3 has 14 amino acids. Per germline, CDR1 SGDLS and CDR2 YYNGEE. V lost 0 bases and J lost 2, with 8 bases in between. The sample is drawn from a study of cytomegalovirus exposure and HLA in healthy donors. The sequence derives from a man between 35 and 55 years old in good health and CMV-seronegative. The sequencing input was PBMCs. The rearrangement links TRBV9 to TRBJ1-2; D remains unclear. As DNA, the CDR3 is TGTGCCAGCAGCGTAGCGGGAGCCAACTATGGCTACACCTTC. It specifies CASSVAGANYGYTF.